These 31 T cell receptor beta chains originate from one sample sequenced in a study of glioma-infiltrating T cells after dendritic cell vaccination. Time point of the sample: after dendritic cell vaccination, including at tumor progression/relapse. Assay used: immunoSEQ multiplex PCR; TCRdb lists only in-frame clones, some missing. In the table there are around 90,000 clones, over 75% of which are singletons. The sequenced sample was blood, obtained after dendritic cell vaccination. All receptors come from a human donor with glioblastoma.

This chain links TRBV5-1 with TRBJ2-7, with TRBD1 matching 9 bases. The junction had 4 bases not matched to a gene; V was cut back by 0 bases and J by 6 bases. The CDR3 is 14 residues long. Germline-derived CDR1 and CDR2 are SGHRS and YFSETQ. The CDR3 coding sequence is TGCGCCAGCAGCTTGGATAACAGGGGGCGCGAGCAGTACTTC. It specifies CASSLDNRGREQYF.

Only a few counts were recorded for this clone. The V call is TRBV10-2, the J call TRBJ1-2; unclear D gene. CDR1 and CDR2 from the germline V gene are WSHSY and SAAADI. CDR3 length: 13 amino acids. Trimming stripped 3 bases from V and 4 bases from J, with 9 bases between. The CDR3 nucleotides read TGCGCCAGCAGTGACGGCGGAGCCTATGGCTACACCTTC. Translating it yields CASSDGGAYGYTF.

The chain is built from TRBV2 and TRBJ2-2, with TRBD1 matching over 7 bases. The CDR3 has 15 residues. V lost 6 bases to trimming and J lost 2 bases; unmatched junction nucleotides: 6. Germline CDR1 and CDR2: SNHLY and FYNNEI. CDR3 sequence (DNA): TGTGCCAGCAGCGTTAACAGGGGAAACACCGGGGAGCTGTTTTTT. It encodes CASSVNRGNTGELFF. Supplemented by reference TRBV2 and TRBJ2-2, the full variable domain reads EPEVTQTPSHQVTQMGQEVILRCVPISNHLYFYWYRQILGQKVEFLVSFYNNEISEKSEIFDDQFSVERPDGSNFTLKIRSTKLEDSAMYFCASSVNRGNTGELFFGEGSRLTVL.

V and J are TRBV4-2 and TRBJ1-1, with D perhaps TRBD1 (6 bases). This CDR3 is 13 amino acids long. CDR1 is LGHNA and CDR2 is YNFKEQ in the germline V gene. Deletions cut 7 bases from V and 3 bases from J, with 12 bases between. In DNA form, the CDR3 reads TGTGCCAGCAAAACAGGGAGGGACACTGAAGCTTTCTTT. This translates into CASKTGRDTEAFF.

This clone showed up just a few times. This chain uses TRBV5-1 with TRBJ2-7; D is perhaps TRBD1 (5 bases). The V gene's germline CDR1 is SGHRS and CDR2 YFSETQ. The CDR3 runs 13 residues. V lost 2 bases and J lost 5, with 11 bases in between. This CDR3 is CASSFTGIDEQYF. CDR3 nucleotide sequence: TGCGCCAGCAGCTTCACAGGAATCGACGAGCAGTACTTC.

The rearrangement links TRBV6-5 to TRBJ2-5; D ambiguous. Trimming removed 5 bases at V and 3 bases at J, with 13 bases between. The germline V gene has CDR1 MNHEY and CDR2 SVGAGI. CDR3 length equals 14 residues. The CDR3 sequence is CASSPPVAKETQYF. The CDR3 DNA reads TGTGCCAGCAGTCCACCCGTAGCTAAAGAGACCCAGTACTTC.

V gene TRBV19 combines with J gene TRBJ1-2; 10 nucleotides line up with TRBD1. The germline V gene has CDR1 LNHDA and CDR2 SQIVND (reference sequence). The CDR3 sequence is 15 residues long. V dropped 5 bases and J dropped 8; count of bases not matched to a gene: 11. The DNA of the CDR3 is TGTGCCAGTAGTGCAGCCGGGACAGGGGTTGTCGGCTACACCTTC. It codes for CASSAAGTGVVGYTF.

This clone was found a few times. V and J are TRBV4-1 and TRBJ2-2; tentatively, D is TRBD2 (5 bases). Germline lookup yields CDR1 MGHRA and CDR2 YSYEKL. The CDR3 spans 22 residues. The germline V and J ends were trimmed by 3 bases and 4 bases, with 33 bases remaining between them. The CDR3, as DNA: TGCGCCAGCAGCCACTCATCCCTACGCCCTGGACTTCAAGGGCGTGGCACCGGGGAGCTGTTTTTT. Its translation: CASSHSSLRPGLQGRGTGELFF.

The chain combines TRBV27 with TRBJ1-1; TRBD1 matches 11 bases. V lost 2 bases and J lost 5; bases outside the gene matches: 10. This CDR3 spans 17 amino acids. Germline-derived CDR1 and CDR2 are MNHEY and SMNVEV (reference sequence). CDR3 in amino acids: CASSLGDRGGRGTEAFF. CDR3 sequence (DNA): TGTGCCAGCAGTTTAGGGGACAGGGGGGGAAGGGGGACTGAAGCTTTCTTT.

J is TRBJ2-6 and V is TRBV5-5; TRBD1 agrees at 7 bases. Germline V gives CDR1 SGHKS, CDR2 YYEKEE (reference sequence). The CDR3 totals 19 residues. With V trimmed by 5 bases and J by 1 base, 15 bases remained unmatched. The chain's CDR3 is CASRTAATGSWSGANVLTF. The CDR3 bases are TGTGCCAGCAGGACCGCCGCGACAGGGTCTTGGTCTGGGGCCAACGTCCTGACTTTC.

The chain carries TRBV7-9 and TRBJ2-7; 11 positions match TRBD1. This CDR3 is 15 amino acids long. Germline V lookup: CDR1 SEHNR, CDR2 FQNEAQ (reference sequence). Trimming cost V 0 bases and J 2 bases; bases outside gene matches: 0. CDR3 region: CASSLAGQGAYEQYF. CDR3 nucleotides: TGTGCCAGCAGCTTAGCGGGACAGGGGGCCTACGAGCAGTACTTC.

The CDR3 loop reads CASSLEGQGSIRGYTF. CDR3 sequence (DNA): TGTGCCAGCAGCTTAGAGGGACAGGGGTCAATCCGCGGCTACACCTTC. The chain couples TRBV11-2 to TRBJ1-2; 10 bases agree with TRBD1. The CDR3 runs to 16 residues. The V gene end was trimmed by 0 bases and the J gene end by 8 bases; junction bases not matched to a gene: 9. In germline, CDR1 is SGHAT, CDR2 FQNNGV. The variable domain in full, with the rest retrieved from reference TRBV11-2 and TRBJ1-2, is EAGVAQSPRYKIIEKRQSVAFWCNPISGHATLYWYQQILGQGPKLLIQFQNNGVVDDSQLPKDRFSAERLKGVDSTLKIQPAKLEDSAVYLCASSLEGQGSIRGYTFGSGTRLTVV.

The chain combines TRBV6-1 with TRBJ1-2, with D perhaps matching TRBD1 (6 bases). Germline V gene data show CDR1 as MNHNS and CDR2 as SASEGT. The CDR3 is 13 amino acids. With 8 bases removed from V and 6 bases from J, the gap between germline ends came to 16 bases. CDR3 DNA: TGTGCCAGCTCCACCGAACCAGGGGATGGCTACACCTTC. The encoded protein is CASSTEPGDGYTF.

The chain employs TRBV9 and TRBJ1-5; D is ambiguous. The CDR3 loop spans 15 amino acids. With 0 bases removed from V and 0 bases from J, the gap between germline ends came to 7 bases. Germline V gene lookup returns CDR1 SGDLS and CDR2 YYNGEE. This chain's CDR3 is CASSVDSNSNQPQHF. As DNA, the CDR3 is TGTGCCAGCAGCGTAGACAGTAATAGCAATCAGCCCCAGCATTTT.

The chain couples TRBV10-3 to TRBJ1-2, with 7 bases identical to TRBD1. The trim removed 10 bases at V and 7 bases at J, leaving 21 bases unmatched. Per the germline V gene, CDR1 is ENHRY and CDR2 is SYGVKD. The CDR3 totals 16 residues. The CDR3 loop reads CATFNLRDSRRGGYTF. The CDR3 region has the DNA TGTGCCACCTTCAACCTTAGGGACAGCAGACGTGGTGGCTACACCTTC.

The chain uses TRBV11-2 and TRBJ2-2; TRBD2 is a possible D gene (7 bases). Between the trimmed V and J ends, which lost 5 bases and 6 bases, there was a span of 19 bases. Per germline, CDR1 SGHAT and CDR2 FQNNGV. This CDR3 is built from 16 residues. Written as DNA, the CDR3 is TGTGCCAGCAGCCGCCCAGGGGAGGGTCGGGCCGGGGAGCTGTTTTTT. This translates into CASSRPGEGRAGELFF.

The genes are TRBV28 and TRBJ1-1; D is ambiguous. The CDR3 is 14 residues long. V lost 6 bases to trimming and J lost 0 bases, with 11 bases between them. CDR1 MDHEN and CDR2 SYDVKM come from the germline V gene. CDR3 region: CASRGSYMNTEAFF. CDR3 in DNA: TGTGCCAGCAGGGGGAGCTACATGAACACTGAAGCTTTCTTT. Full variable domain (rest looked up from reference TRBV28 and TRBJ1-1): DVKVTQSSRYLVKRTGEKVFLECVQDMDHENMFWYRQDPGLGLRLIYFSYDVKMKEKGDIPEGYSVSREKKERFSLILESASTNQTSMYLCASRGSYMNTEAFFGQGTRLTVV.

The chain joins TRBV6-1 to TRBJ1-2; possible D gene TRBD1, 6 bases. Trimming removed 10 bases at V and 5 bases at J, with 23 bases between. CDR3 size: 15 residues. The germline gives CDR1 MNHNS, CDR2 SASEGT. CDR3 protein: CATALGGRYWYGYTF. The CDR3 DNA is TGTGCCACGGCCCTTGGGGGCCGGTATTGGTATGGCTACACCTTC.

The chain carries TRBV5-1 and TRBJ2-2, with 14 bases lining up with TRBD2. CDR3 size: 20 residues. Trimming at V came to 1 base and at J to 4 bases, leaving 12 bases not matched to a gene. Germline CDR1 and CDR2: SGHRS and YFSETQ. CDR3 nucleotides: TGCGCCAGCAGCTTGAACCGACTAGCGGGAGGGGCTAAGGGCACCGGGGAGCTGTTTTTT. It specifies CASSLNRLAGGAKGTGELFF.

The J gene is TRBJ1-3, the V gene TRBV9, with D unresolved. Germline lookup yields CDR1 SGDLS and CDR2 YYNGEE. Trimming left V 3 bases short and J 1 base short, with 8 bases between. The CDR3 extends over 14 amino acids. The CDR3: CASSASGSGNTIYF. CDR3 nucleotide sequence: TGTGCCAGCAGCGCCAGCGGTTCTGGAAACACCATATATTTT.

The chain links TRBV6-1 to TRBJ2-1; 9 nucleotides line up with TRBD1. The CDR3 spans 13 residues. Germline CDR1 and CDR2: MNHNS and SASEGT. V shed 6 bases, J shed 8 bases, and the junction held 5 bases outside the gene matches. Written as DNA, the CDR3 is TGTGCCAGCAGCGGGACAGGGCCCGATGAGCAGTTCTTC. Protein: CASSGTGPDEQFF.

The gene calls are TRBV6-1 and TRBJ1-6; 8 bases align to TRBD1. The CDR3 has 15 residues. CDR1 MNHNS and CDR2 SASEGT come from the germline V gene. V lost 4 bases and J lost 7; bases outside the gene matches: 6. The DNA of the CDR3 is TGTGCCAGCAGTGTGGGACAGGTGGGGAATTCACCCCTCCACTTT. Translated, it gives CASSVGQVGNSPLHF.

The rearrangement uses TRBV9 and TRBJ2-5; possible D gene TRBD2, 6 bases. Between the trimmed V and J ends, which lost 3 bases and 5 bases, there was a span of 14 bases. The CDR3 spans 14 residues. Germline assignment: CDR1 SGDLS and CDR2 YYNGEE. CDR3 in DNA: TGTGCCAGCAGCGCCATGAACAGCGGGGAGACCCAGTACTTC. Protein product: CASSAMNSGETQYF.

The chain carries TRBV29-1 and TRBJ1-5, with D possibly matching TRBD1 (5 bases). CDR1 is SQVTM, CDR2 ANQGSEA, per germline. V was cut by 6 bases and J by 0 bases, with 15 bases left in between. The CDR3 has 15 residues. The CDR3: CSVTTDQYSNQPQHF. The CDR3 DNA reads TGCAGCGTGACGACAGACCAATATAGCAATCAGCCCCAGCATTTT.

The J gene is TRBJ2-2, the V gene TRBV7-8; D may be TRBD1 (6 bases). The germline CDR1 and CDR2 sequences are SGHVS and FQNEAQ. The length of the CDR3 is 18 residues. The V end lost 1 base, the J end lost 4 bases, and 19 bases lay between the germline ends. CDR3 nucleotide sequence: TGTGCCAGCAGCTTAGGGGCGCAGGGGCCTAGGGGCACCGGGGAGCTGTTTTTT. This encodes CASSLGAQGPRGTGELFF. Full variable domain (rest looked up from reference TRBV7-8 and TRBJ2-2): GAGVSQSPRYKVAKRGQDVALRCDPISGHVSLFWYQQALGQGPEFLTYFQNEAQLDKSGLPSDRFFAERPEGSVSTLKIQRTQQEDSAVYLCASSLGAQGPRGTGELFFGEGSRLTVL.

The V and J genes are TRBV29-1 and TRBJ2-1; 11 positions agree with TRBD2. Germline V gene sequence: CDR1 SQVTM, CDR2 ANQGSEA. This CDR3 has 15 amino acids. The junction had 8 bases not matched to a gene; V was cut back by 1 base and J by 9 bases. The CDR3 reads CSVEAELAGDGEQFF. The CDR3 DNA sequence: TGCAGCGTTGAAGCCGAACTAGCGGGAGATGGTGAGCAGTTCTTC.

This chain uses TRBV25-1 with TRBJ1-1, with D hard to call. Trimming cost V 4 bases and J 5 bases, with 8 bases left between them. CDR3 length: 12 amino acids. Germline CDR1 MGHDK, CDR2 SYGVNS. Here the CDR3 DNA reads TGTGCCAGCAGTGTTCACGGGACTGAAGCTTTCTTT. Encoded protein: CASSVHGTEAFF.

The chain carries TRBV18 and TRBJ1-2; D gene uncertain. The CDR3 is made up of 11 amino acids. The germline V gene encodes CDR1 KGHSH and CDR2 LQKENI. V gave up 5 bases and J gave up 7 bases, with 8 bases separating them. The CDR3 bases are TGTGCCAGCTCAATAGGGAGTGGCTACACCTTC. Its translation: CASSIGSGYTF.

V gene TRBV5-3 combines with J gene TRBJ2-1, with 12 bases identical to TRBD2. Being an ORF, TRBV5-3 has a function that is uncertain. This CDR3 is built from 18 residues. The V segment lost 6 bases and the J segment 2 bases; nucleotides outside the gene matches: 12. The CDR3 spells CARNGPSGRAPTYNEQFF. Written as DNA, the CDR3 is TGTGCCAGAAATGGTCCTAGCGGGAGGGCCCCTACCTACAATGAGCAGTTCTTC.

The chain combines TRBV6-6 with TRBJ1-1; no firm D call. The CDR3 consists of 15 residues. CDR1 is MNHNY and CDR2 is SVGAGI in the germline V gene (reference sequence). The V gene lost 6 bases and the J gene lost 4 bases, with 18 bases spanning the gap. The CDR3 protein is CASSSHGTRGTEAFF. CDR3 coding DNA: TGTGCCAGCAGCTCCCATGGAACCAGAGGCACTGAAGCTTTCTTT.

This chain links TRBV5-1 with TRBJ2-3, with 15 bases lining up with TRBD2. V lost 4 bases, J lost 5 bases, and 5 bases stayed unmatched. The CDR3 sequence is 16 residues long. Germline CDR1 and CDR2: SGHRS and YFSETQ. In DNA, the CDR3 is TGCGCCAGCAGCCGGACTAGCGGGGGGGCCGGAGATACGCAGTATTTT. Protein sequence: CASSRTSGGAGDTQYF. The full variable domain, with the rest looked up from reference TRBV5-1 and TRBJ2-3, is KAGVTQTPRYLIKTRGQQVTLSCSPISGHRSVSWYQQTPGQGLQFLFEYFSETQRNKGNFPGRFSGRQFSNSRSEMNVSTLELGDSALYLCASSRTSGGAGDTQYFGPGTRLTVL.